This is a list of T cell receptor beta chains from one sample in a study of shared clonotypes between healthy human individuals. Here immunoSEQ multiplex PCR was the method, and the copy in TCRdb shows in-frame clones only, minus some. The sample lists around 750,000 clones, 74% seen once, with about 1.7% in the top ten. The sequenced sample consisted of memory CD4+ T cells sorted from blood. These TCRs come from a woman in her twenties or thirties in good health. The CDR3 runs from the conserved cysteine through the conserved F or W. The D gene is left open where the match is weak. Rows give clone size only sometimes, using once, few, many, or a class for an expanded clone.

j_gene: TRBJ1-1; d_gene: -; v_gene: TRBV28; abundance: -; CDR3aa: CASSLNGPNTEAFF; CDR3nt: TGTGCCAGCAGTTTAAACGGGCCGAACACTGAAGCTTTCTTT
j_gene: TRBJ2-7; d_gene: -; v_gene: TRBV7-7; abundance: -; CDR3aa: CASSLAVTYEQYF; CDR3nt: TGTGCCAGCAGCTTGGCCGTTACCTACGAGCAGTACTTC
j_gene: TRBJ1-4; d_gene: -; v_gene: TRBV27; abundance: few; CDR3aa: CASSIQQSNEKLFF; CDR3nt: TGTGCCAGCAGTATCCAGCAGTCTAATGAAAAACTGTTTTTT
j_gene: TRBJ2-2; d_gene: -; v_gene: TRBV29-1; abundance: -; CDR3aa: CSVRGGTNTGELFF; CDR3nt: TGCAGCGTGAGAGGGGGAACGAACACCGGGGAGCTGTTTTTT
j_gene: TRBJ2-7; d_gene: TRBD2; v_gene: TRBV10-3; abundance: -; CDR3aa: CAISGGGYEQYF; CDR3nt: TGTGCCATCAGTGGGGGGGGATACGAGCAGTACTTC
j_gene: TRBJ2-3; d_gene: -; v_gene: TRBV5-5; abundance: -; CDR3aa: CASSLLDQSFTDTQYF; CDR3nt: TGTGCCAGCAGCTTGCTTGATCAATCGTTCACAGATACGCAGTATTTT
j_gene: TRBJ1-4; d_gene: -; v_gene: TRBV30; abundance: once; CDR3aa: CAWSPGREKLFF; CDR3nt: TGTGCCTGGTCCCCCGGGAGGGAAAAACTGTTTTTT
j_gene: TRBJ1-2; d_gene: -; v_gene: TRBV5-1; abundance: -; CDR3aa: CASSLSFGAPDYGYTF; CDR3nt: TGCGCCAGCAGCTTGTCGTTCGGGGCGCCGGACTATGGCTACACCTTC
j_gene: TRBJ2-3; d_gene: -; v_gene: TRBV6-1; abundance: -; CDR3aa: CASSVGRSTDTQYF; CDR3nt: TGTGCCAGCAGTGTGGGCAGAAGCACAGATACGCAGTATTTT
j_gene: TRBJ1-2; d_gene: -; v_gene: TRBV5-4; abundance: many; CDR3aa: CASSFSWGQGGYTF; CDR3nt: TGTGCCAGCAGCTTTTCCTGGGGGCAGGGTGGCTACACCTTC
j_gene: TRBJ1-2; d_gene: -; v_gene: TRBV6-1; abundance: few; CDR3aa: CASSEAGRANYGYTF; CDR3nt: TGTGCCAGCAGTGAAGCAGGCAGGGCGAACTATGGCTACACCTTC
j_gene: TRBJ2-1; d_gene: TRBD1; v_gene: TRBV4-1; abundance: -; CDR3aa: CASSQPGQGRYNEQFF; CDR3nt: TGCGCCAGCAGCCAACCGGGACAGGGGAGGTACAATGAGCAGTTCTTC
j_gene: TRBJ2-3; d_gene: -; v_gene: TRBV7-9; abundance: many; CDR3aa: CASSFHSTDTQYF; CDR3nt: TGTGCCAGCAGCTTCCATTCCACAGATACGCAGTATTTT
j_gene: TRBJ1-1; d_gene: -; v_gene: TRBV29-1; abundance: -; CDR3aa: CSVADRNAFF; CDR3nt: TGCAGCGTTGCAGACAGGAATGCTTTCTTT
j_gene: TRBJ2-3; d_gene: TRBD2; v_gene: TRBV27; abundance: -; CDR3aa: CASKASGRAEGDTQYF; CDR3nt: TGTGCCAGCAAGGCGAGCGGGAGGGCCGAGGGGGATACGCAGTATTTT
j_gene: TRBJ2-7; d_gene: -; v_gene: TRBV5-1; abundance: -; CDR3aa: CASSPGTTNEQYF; CDR3nt: TGCGCCAGCAGCCCTGGGACAACGAACGAGCAGTACTTC
j_gene: TRBJ1-1; d_gene: -; v_gene: TRBV28; abundance: -; CDR3aa: CASTSGGTLVAFF; CDR3nt: TGTGCCAGCACCTCTGGGGGAACATTGGTAGCTTTCTTT
j_gene: TRBJ2-3; d_gene: TRBD1; v_gene: TRBV19; abundance: -; CDR3aa: CASSSNRGPGTDTQYF; CDR3nt: TGTGCCAGTAGTTCAAACAGGGGGCCTGGCACAGATACGCAGTATTTT
j_gene: TRBJ1-5; d_gene: -; v_gene: TRBV5-5; abundance: -; CDR3aa: CASSLGPSEPQHF; CDR3nt: TGTGCCAGCAGCTTGGGGCCTTCCGAGCCCCAGCATTTT
j_gene: TRBJ1-4; d_gene: TRBD1; v_gene: TRBV28; abundance: -; CDR3aa: CASRESGTGYEKLFF; CDR3nt: TGTGCCAGCAGGGAGTCCGGGACAGGCTATGAAAAACTGTTTTTT
j_gene: TRBJ2-3; d_gene: -; v_gene: TRBV5-6; abundance: -; CDR3aa: CASSSLGTDTQYF; CDR3nt: TGTGCCAGCAGCTCACTAGGCACAGATACGCAGTATTTT
j_gene: TRBJ2-3; d_gene: -; v_gene: TRBV29-1; abundance: -; CDR3aa: CSARTGGGDWNTQYF; CDR3nt: TGCAGCGCTCGGACAGGTGGGGGGGATTGGAATACGCAGTATTTT
j_gene: TRBJ2-2; d_gene: -; v_gene: TRBV19; abundance: -; CDR3aa: CATCPMSDRVGELFF; CDR3nt: TGTGCCACCTGTCCTATGAGCGATCGGGTCGGGGAGCTGTTTTTT
j_gene: TRBJ2-4; d_gene: TRBD1; v_gene: TRBV6-5; abundance: -; CDR3aa: CASSKTGTGMNIQYF; CDR3nt: TGTGCCAGCAGTAAAACCGGGACAGGGATGAACATTCAGTACTTC
j_gene: TRBJ2-3; d_gene: TRBD1; v_gene: TRBV6-1; abundance: many; CDR3aa: CASLAGTGDTDTQYF; CDR3nt: TGTGCCAGCCTTGCCGGGACAGGGGACACAGATACGCAGTATTTT
j_gene: TRBJ1-1; d_gene: TRBD1; v_gene: TRBV10-3; abundance: -; CDR3aa: CAISEQGSTEAFF; CDR3nt: TGTGCCATCAGTGAACAGGGGAGCACTGAAGCTTTCTTT
j_gene: TRBJ1-1; d_gene: TRBD1; v_gene: TRBV13; abundance: -; CDR3aa: CASSYRGGNTEAFF; CDR3nt: TGTGCCAGCAGCTACAGGGGGGGGAACACTGAAGCTTTCTTT
j_gene: TRBJ1-5; d_gene: TRBD1; v_gene: TRBV28; abundance: -; CDR3aa: CASSKRQGGNQPQHF; CDR3nt: TGTGCCAGCAGTAAAAGACAGGGCGGCAATCAGCCCCAGCATTTT
j_gene: TRBJ1-5; d_gene: -; v_gene: TRBV19; abundance: -; CDR3aa: CASSVDTALAQPQHF; CDR3nt: TGTGCCAGTAGTGTTGACACCGCCTTGGCTCAGCCCCAGCATTTT
j_gene: TRBJ1-5; d_gene: TRBD1; v_gene: TRBV28; abundance: -; CDR3aa: CASSRGGGLSNQPQHF; CDR3nt: TGTGCCAGCAGCCGAGGGGGCGGATTGTCCAATCAGCCCCAGCATTTT
j_gene: TRBJ2-4; d_gene: -; v_gene: TRBV2; abundance: -; CDR3aa: CASIGQGADIQYF; CDR3nt: TGTGCCAGCATCGGGCAGGGAGCCGACATTCAGTACTTC
j_gene: TRBJ2-3; d_gene: TRBD2; v_gene: TRBV6-6; abundance: few; CDR3aa: CASTGTSGLNTDTQYF; CDR3nt: TGTGCCAGCACGGGGACTAGCGGTCTAAACACAGATACGCAGTATTTT
j_gene: TRBJ2-3; d_gene: TRBD1; v_gene: TRBV27; abundance: once; CDR3aa: CASSYRTGSTDTQYF; CDR3nt: TGTGCCAGCAGTTACAGGACAGGGAGCACAGATACGCAGTATTTT
j_gene: TRBJ1-5; d_gene: TRBD1; v_gene: TRBV2; abundance: -; CDR3aa: CASSGDRGTQPQHF; CDR3nt: TGTGCCAGCAGTGGGGACAGGGGAACTCAGCCCCAGCATTTT
j_gene: TRBJ2-5; d_gene: TRBD2; v_gene: TRBV6-6; abundance: -; CDR3aa: CASSPGLAGQETQYF; CDR3nt: TGTGCCAGCAGTCCGGGACTAGCGGGACAAGAGACCCAGTACTTC
j_gene: TRBJ2-1; d_gene: TRBD2; v_gene: TRBV30; abundance: -; CDR3aa: CAWKRRLAGANEQFF; CDR3nt: TGTGCCTGGAAAAGGAGGCTAGCGGGAGCAAATGAGCAGTTCTTC
j_gene: TRBJ2-2; d_gene: TRBD2; v_gene: TRBV4-2; abundance: -; CDR3aa: CASSPGTTNTGELFF; CDR3nt: TGTGCCAGCAGCCCCGGGACTACTAACACCGGGGAGCTGTTTTTT
j_gene: TRBJ1-1; d_gene: TRBD1; v_gene: TRBV5-6; abundance: few; CDR3aa: CASGIRDRGLTEAFF; CDR3nt: TGTGCCAGCGGAATCCGGGACAGGGGGTTGACTGAAGCTTTCTTT
j_gene: TRBJ2-6; d_gene: -; v_gene: TRBV28; abundance: -; CDR3aa: CASRLSGANVLTF; CDR3nt: TGTGCCAGCCGTCTCTCTGGGGCCAACGTCCTGACTTTC
j_gene: TRBJ1-2; d_gene: TRBD1; v_gene: TRBV30; abundance: -; CDR3aa: CAWSGAGTAKKGYTF; CDR3nt: TGTGCCTGGAGTGGGGCCGGGACAGCCAAGAAAGGCTACACCTTC
j_gene: TRBJ2-5; d_gene: TRBD1; v_gene: TRBV15; abundance: -; CDR3aa: CATSRDDRVWETQYF; CDR3nt: TGTGCCACCAGCAGAGATGACAGGGTTTGGGAGACCCAGTACTTC
j_gene: TRBJ1-5; d_gene: -; v_gene: TRBV30; abundance: -; CDR3aa: CAWSPGNSNQPQHF; CDR3nt: TGTGCCTGGAGTCCCGGAAATAGCAATCAGCCCCAGCATTTT